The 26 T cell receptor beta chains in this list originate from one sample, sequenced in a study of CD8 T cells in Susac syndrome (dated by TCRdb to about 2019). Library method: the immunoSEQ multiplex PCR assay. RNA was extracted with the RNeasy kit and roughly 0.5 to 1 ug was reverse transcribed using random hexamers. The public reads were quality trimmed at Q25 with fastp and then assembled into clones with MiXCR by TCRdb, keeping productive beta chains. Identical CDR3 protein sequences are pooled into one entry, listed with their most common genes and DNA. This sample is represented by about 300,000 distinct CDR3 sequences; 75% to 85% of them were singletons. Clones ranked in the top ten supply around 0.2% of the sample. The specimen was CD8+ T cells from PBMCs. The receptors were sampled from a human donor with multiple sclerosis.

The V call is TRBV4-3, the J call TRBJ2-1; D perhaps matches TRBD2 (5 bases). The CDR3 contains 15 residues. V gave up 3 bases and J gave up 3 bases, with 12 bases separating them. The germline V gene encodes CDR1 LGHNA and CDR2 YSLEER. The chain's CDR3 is CASSHGGGVYNEQFF. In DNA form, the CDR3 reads TGCGCCAGCAGCCACGGAGGTGGAGTCTACAATGAGCAGTTCTTC.

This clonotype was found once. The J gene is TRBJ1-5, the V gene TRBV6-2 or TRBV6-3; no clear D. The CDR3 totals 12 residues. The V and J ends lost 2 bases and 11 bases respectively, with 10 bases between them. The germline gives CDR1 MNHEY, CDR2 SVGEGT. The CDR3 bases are TGTGCCAGCAGTTACCTCGGCGGGTCCCAGCATTTT. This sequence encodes CASSYLGGSQHF.

CDR3 sequence (DNA): TGTGCCAGCAGCGTAGCGGGACACAGCACTGAAGCTTTCTTT. This sequence encodes CASSVAGHSTEAFF. The chain uses TRBV9 and TRBJ1-1; a possible D gene is TRBD1 (6 bases). V gave up 0 bases and J gave up 4 bases, with 10 bases separating them. The germline V gene has CDR1 SGDLS and CDR2 YYNGEE. The CDR3 consists of 14 residues.

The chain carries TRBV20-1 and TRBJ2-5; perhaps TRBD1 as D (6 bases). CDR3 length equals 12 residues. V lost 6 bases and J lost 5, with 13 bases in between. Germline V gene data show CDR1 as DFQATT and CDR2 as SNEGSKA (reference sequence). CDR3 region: CSAPRGGETQYF. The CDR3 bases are TGCAGTGCCCCCAGAGGGGGTGAGACCCAGTACTTC.

The CDR3 DNA follows: TGTGCCAGCAGCTTCTTCTTCGAACCCTCGGGCGCGGCCCACGAGCAGTACTTC. Protein product: CASSFFFEPSGAAHEQYF. V gene TRBV11-2 combines with J gene TRBJ2-7; unclear D gene. V lost 3 bases and J 5 bases, leaving 26 bases between the germline ends. CDR3 length equals 18 residues. Per germline, CDR1 SGHAT and CDR2 FQNNGV.

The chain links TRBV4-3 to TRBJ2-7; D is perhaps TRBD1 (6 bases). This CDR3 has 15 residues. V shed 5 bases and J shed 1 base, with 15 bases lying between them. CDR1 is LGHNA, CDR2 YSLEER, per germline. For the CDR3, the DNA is TGCGCCAGCAGCATCCTCACCGGGACATCCTACGAGCAGTACTTC. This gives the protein CASSILTGTSYEQYF.

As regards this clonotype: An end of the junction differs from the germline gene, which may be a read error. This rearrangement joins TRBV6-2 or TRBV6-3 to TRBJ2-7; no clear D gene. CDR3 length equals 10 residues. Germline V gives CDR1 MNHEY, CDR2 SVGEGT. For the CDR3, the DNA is TGTGCCAGCGGTTACGGCGAGCAGTACTTC. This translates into CASGYGEQYF.

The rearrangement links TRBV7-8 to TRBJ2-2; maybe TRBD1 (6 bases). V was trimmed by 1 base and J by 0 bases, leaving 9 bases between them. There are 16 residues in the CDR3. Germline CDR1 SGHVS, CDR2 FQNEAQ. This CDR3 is CASSLVQGSNTGELFF. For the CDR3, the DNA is TGTGCCAGCAGCTTAGTGCAGGGGTCGAACACCGGGGAGCTGTTTTTT.

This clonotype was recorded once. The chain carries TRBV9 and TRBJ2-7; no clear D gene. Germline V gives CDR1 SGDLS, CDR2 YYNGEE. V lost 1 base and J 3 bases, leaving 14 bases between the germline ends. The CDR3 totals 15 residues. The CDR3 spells CASSVRSSTDYEQYF. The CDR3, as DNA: TGTGCCAGCAGCGTACGGTCTTCCACGGACTACGAGCAGTACTTC.

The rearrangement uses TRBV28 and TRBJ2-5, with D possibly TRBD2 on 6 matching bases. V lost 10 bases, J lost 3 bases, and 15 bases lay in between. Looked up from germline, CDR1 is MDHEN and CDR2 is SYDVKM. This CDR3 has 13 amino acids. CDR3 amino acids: CATQLAGEETQYF. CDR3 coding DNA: TGTGCCACCCAACTAGCAGGCGAAGAGACCCAGTACTTC.

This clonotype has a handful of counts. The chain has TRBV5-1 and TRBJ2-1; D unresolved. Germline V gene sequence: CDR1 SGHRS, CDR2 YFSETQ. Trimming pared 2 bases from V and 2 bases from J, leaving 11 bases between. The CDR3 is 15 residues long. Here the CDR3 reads CASSLIQSPYNEQFF. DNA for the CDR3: TGCGCCAGCAGCTTAATCCAGAGCCCCTACAATGAGCAGTTCTTC.

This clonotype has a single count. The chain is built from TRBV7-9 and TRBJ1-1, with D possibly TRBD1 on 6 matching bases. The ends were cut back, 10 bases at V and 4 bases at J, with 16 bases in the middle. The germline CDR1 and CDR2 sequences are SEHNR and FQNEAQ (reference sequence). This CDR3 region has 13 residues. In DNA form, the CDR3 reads TGTGCCACCCTAAGGGGGGGTAGCACTGAAGCTTTCTTT. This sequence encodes CATLRGGSTEAFF.

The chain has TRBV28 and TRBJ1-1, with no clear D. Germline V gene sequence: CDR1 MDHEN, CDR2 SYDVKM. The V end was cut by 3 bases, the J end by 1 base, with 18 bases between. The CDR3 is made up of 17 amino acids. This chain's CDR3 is CASSFRLGAEENTEAFF. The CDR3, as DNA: TGTGCCAGCAGTTTCAGACTCGGCGCGGAAGAGAACACTGAAGCTTTCTTT.

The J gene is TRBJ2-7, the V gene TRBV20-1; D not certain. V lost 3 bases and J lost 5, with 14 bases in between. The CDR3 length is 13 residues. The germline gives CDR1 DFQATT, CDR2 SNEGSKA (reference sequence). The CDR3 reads CSASRVGNDEQYF. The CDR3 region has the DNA TGCAGTGCTAGTAGGGTGGGGAACGACGAGCAGTACTTC.

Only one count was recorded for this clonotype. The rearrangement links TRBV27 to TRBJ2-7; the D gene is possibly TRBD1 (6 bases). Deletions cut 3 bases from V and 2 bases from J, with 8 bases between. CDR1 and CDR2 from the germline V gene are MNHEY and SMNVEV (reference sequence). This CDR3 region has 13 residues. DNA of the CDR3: TGTGCCAGCAGTTTGGGACACCCCTACGAGCAGTACTTC. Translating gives CASSLGHPYEQYF.

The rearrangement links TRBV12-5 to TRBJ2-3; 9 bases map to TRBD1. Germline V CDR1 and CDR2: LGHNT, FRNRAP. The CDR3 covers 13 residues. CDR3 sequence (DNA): TGTGCGGGACAGGGAGGGCTCACAGATACGCAGTATTTT. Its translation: CAGQGGLTDTQYF.

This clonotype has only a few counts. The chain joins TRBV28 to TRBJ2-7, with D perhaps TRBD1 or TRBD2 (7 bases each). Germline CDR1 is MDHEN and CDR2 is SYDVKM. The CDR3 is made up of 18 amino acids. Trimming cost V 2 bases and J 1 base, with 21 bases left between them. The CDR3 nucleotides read TGTGCCAGCAGTTTAAATGCAGGGGGGGTTCACCCTTCCTACGAGCAGTACTTC. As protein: CASSLNAGGVHPSYEQYF.

CDR3: CASDASTNEKLFF. CDR3 in DNA: TGTGCCAGCGATGCTTCAACTAATGAAAAACTGTTTTTT. The chain is built from TRBV2 and TRBJ1-4; D is unresolved. CDR3 size: 13 residues. Per the germline V gene, CDR1 is SNHLY and CDR2 is FYNNEI. V lost 8 bases and J 0 bases, leaving 7 bases between the germline ends.

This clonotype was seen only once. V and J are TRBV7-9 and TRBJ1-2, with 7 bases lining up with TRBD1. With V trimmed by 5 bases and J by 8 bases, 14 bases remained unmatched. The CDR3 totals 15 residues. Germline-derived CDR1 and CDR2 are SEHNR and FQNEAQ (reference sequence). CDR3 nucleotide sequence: TGTGCCAGCAGCCCCCCCAGGGGGAGCCCTTGGGGCTACACCTTC. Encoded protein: CASSPPRGSPWGYTF.

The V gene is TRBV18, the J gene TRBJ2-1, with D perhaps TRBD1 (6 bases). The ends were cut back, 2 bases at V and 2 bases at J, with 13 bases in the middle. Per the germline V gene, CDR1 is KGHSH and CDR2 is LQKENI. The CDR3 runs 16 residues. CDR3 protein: CASSPGFTGPYNEQFF. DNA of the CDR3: TGTGCCAGCTCACCAGGATTTACAGGGCCCTACAATGAGCAGTTCTTC.

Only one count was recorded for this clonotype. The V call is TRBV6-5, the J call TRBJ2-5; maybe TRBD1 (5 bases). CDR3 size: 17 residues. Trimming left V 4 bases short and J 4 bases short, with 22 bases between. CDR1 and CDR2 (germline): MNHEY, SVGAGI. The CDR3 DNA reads TGTGCCAGCAGTTCCCAATTCGGACACAAGTCGAGAGAGACCCAGTACTTC. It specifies CASSSQFGHKSRETQYF.

The CDR3 nucleotides read TGTGCCAGTAGTGCCGGGAGAACCTACGAGCAGTACTTC. Its protein product is CASSAGRTYEQYF. The chain recombines TRBV19 with TRBJ2-7; a possible D gene is TRBD2 (6 bases). Germline-derived CDR1 and CDR2 are LNHDA and SQIVND (reference sequence). Between the trimmed V and J ends, which lost 5 bases and 2 bases, there was a span of 10 bases. The CDR3 runs 13 residues.

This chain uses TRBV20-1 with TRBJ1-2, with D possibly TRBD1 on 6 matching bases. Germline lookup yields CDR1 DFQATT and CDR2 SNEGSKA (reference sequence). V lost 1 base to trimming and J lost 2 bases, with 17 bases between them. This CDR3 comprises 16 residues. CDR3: CSARGLRTALNYGYTF. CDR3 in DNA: TGCAGTGCTAGAGGACTACGGACAGCCTTAAACTATGGCTACACCTTC.

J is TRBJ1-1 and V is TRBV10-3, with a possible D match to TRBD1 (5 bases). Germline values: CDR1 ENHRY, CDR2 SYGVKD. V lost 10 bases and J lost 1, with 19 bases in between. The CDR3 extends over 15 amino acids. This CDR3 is CATVGRRGENTEAFF. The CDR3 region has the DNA TGTGCCACCGTAGGGCGTCGGGGGGAGAACACTGAAGCTTTCTTT.

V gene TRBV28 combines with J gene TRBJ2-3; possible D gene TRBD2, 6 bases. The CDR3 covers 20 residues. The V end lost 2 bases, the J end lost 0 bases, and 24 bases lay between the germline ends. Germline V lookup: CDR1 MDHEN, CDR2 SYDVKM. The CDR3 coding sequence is TGTGCCAGCAGTTTAGTGGATGGTCCTCCGGTAGCGGAGAGCACAGATACGCAGTATTTT. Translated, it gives CASSLVDGPPVAESTDTQYF.

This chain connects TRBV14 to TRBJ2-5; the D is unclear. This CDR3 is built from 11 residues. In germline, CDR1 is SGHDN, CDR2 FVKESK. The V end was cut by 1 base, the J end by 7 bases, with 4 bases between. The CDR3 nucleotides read TGTGCCAGCAGCCAAGGAGGGACCCAGTACTTC. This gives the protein CASSQGGTQYF.